The next 17 T cell receptor beta chains were all read from a single sample in a study of blood T cells in healthy people across ages. It was with a sample-barcoded 5' primer and a J-beta primer mix that a second PCR of about 7 to 12 cycles was run. TCRdb fed the 5' RACE reads into MiXCR, producing one record per CDR3 protein. The repertoire consists of more than 900,000 distinct CDR3 sequences, with 20% to 25% occurring once and the leading ten covering less than 0.75%. Another study also made use of these data, one on T cells of mothers and their children.

The specimen sequenced was blood. These TCRs come from a girl aged 2 to 9 in good health.

This sequence joins TRBV20-1 and TRBJ1-3; D gene unclear. V gave up 5 bases and J gave up 2 bases, with 13 bases separating them. The CDR3 has 14 amino acids. In germline, CDR1 is DFQATT, CDR2 SNEGSKA (reference sequence). The CDR3 nucleotides are TGCAGTGCTGCGGGGAGGGTGACTGGAAACACCATATATTTT. It specifies CSAAGRVTGNTIYF.

The rearrangement uses TRBV2 and TRBJ2-4, with TRBD2 matching over 8 bases. This CDR3 is 12 amino acids long. V lost 7 bases, J lost 4 bases, and 0 bases stayed unmatched. CDR1 and CDR2 from the germline V gene are SNHLY and FYNNEI. DNA for the CDR3: TGTGCCAGCAAGCGGGGGAAAAACATTCAGTACTTC. Translated: CASKRGKNIQYF.

The V gene is TRBV9, the J gene TRBJ1-3; unclear D gene. V was clipped by 7 bases and J by 0 bases, with 11 bases between them. Germline V CDR1 and CDR2: SGDLS, YYNGEE. The CDR3 is 14 amino acids. The CDR3 DNA reads as TGTGCCAGCGGGCCCGGCTTCTCTGGAAACACCATATATTTT. Translation: CASGPGFSGNTIYF.

The J gene is TRBJ2-5, the V gene TRBV20-1, with TRBD2 as a possible D gene (6 bases). Germline V gives CDR1 DFQATT, CDR2 SNEGSKA (reference sequence). Trimming shortened V by 0 bases and J by 7 bases, and 9 bases separated the two germline ends. The CDR3 covers 12 residues. DNA for the CDR3: TGCAGTGCTAGAGATCTGGAGGGGACCCAGTACTTC. Translation: CSARDLEGTQYF.

This clonotype has more than one count but fewer than ten. The chain employs TRBV29-1 and TRBJ2-3, with D possibly TRBD2 on 6 matching bases. With 7 bases removed from V and 0 bases from J, the gap between germline ends came to 20 bases. Looked up from germline, CDR1 is SQVTM and CDR2 is ANQGSEA. This CDR3 contains 16 residues. Here the CDR3 reads CSADARAGTSTDTQYF. The CDR3 DNA is TGCAGCGCCGACGCCCGGGCGGGGACCAGCACAGATACGCAGTATTTT.

This clonotype has a handful of counts. The chain's CDR3 is CSAETDNSQETQYF. The CDR3 DNA follows: TGCAGCGCTGAGACTGATAACTCTCAAGAGACCCAGTACTTC. This sequence joins TRBV29-1 and TRBJ2-5; D ambiguous. V was cut by 7 bases and J by 2 bases, with 17 bases left in between. Per the germline V gene, CDR1 is SQVTM and CDR2 is ANQGSEA. The length of the CDR3 is 14 residues.

This clonotype was counted many times. The chain uses TRBV7-3 and TRBJ2-3; 7 nucleotides agree with TRBD2. The germline CDR1 and CDR2 sequences are SGHTA and FQGTGA. J gave up 5 bases and V 3 bases, and 8 bases lay outside the gene matches. CDR3 length equals 15 residues. CDR3: CASSFSSGEIDTQYF. The CDR3 DNA reads TGTGCCAGCAGCTTTTCTAGCGGAGAGATAGATACGCAGTATTTT. The whole variable domain, remainder taken from reference TRBV7-3 and TRBJ2-3, is GAGVSQTPSNKVTEKGKYVELRCDPISGHTALYWYRQSLGQGPEFLIYFQGTGAADDSGLPNDRFFAVRPEGSVSTLKIQRTERGDSAVYLCASSFSSGEIDTQYFGPGTRLTVL.

This clonotype has a single count. DNA for the CDR3: TGCGCCAGCAGCTTGGACAGGGATCCCAGTGGCTACACCTTC. Protein: CASSLDRDPSGYTF. This chain links TRBV5-1 with TRBJ1-2; D may be TRBD1 (6 bases). The CDR3 has 14 residues. Germline V gene sequence: CDR1 SGHRS, CDR2 YFSETQ. The V gene lost 0 bases and the J gene lost 7 bases, with 13 bases spanning the gap.

The chain joins TRBV7-2 to TRBJ2-1; D tentatively reads TRBD1 or TRBD2 (5 bases each). The CDR3 has 13 amino acids. The V gene's germline CDR1 is SGHTA and CDR2 FQGNSA. The V gene lost 7 bases and the J gene lost 5 bases, with 12 bases spanning the gap. The CDR3 reads CASTFGANNEQFF. Here the CDR3 DNA reads TGTGCCAGCACCTTCGGGGCTAACAATGAGCAGTTCTTC. The full variable domain, with the rest looked up from reference TRBV7-2 and TRBJ2-1, is GAGVSQSPSNKVTEKGKDVELRCDPISGHTALYWYRQSLGQGLEFLIYFQGNSAPDKSGLPSDRFSAERTGGSVSTLTIQRTQQEDSAVYLCASTFGANNEQFFGPGTRLTVL.

DNA of the CDR3: TGTGCCAGCAGACTTAACACAGATACGCAGTATTTT. Protein sequence: CASRLNTDTQYF. The gene calls are TRBV7-9 and TRBJ2-3, with unresolved D. CDR3 size: 12 residues. Trimming removed 6 bases from V and 2 bases from J, with 6 bases in between. Germline CDR1 SEHNR, CDR2 FQNEAQ (reference sequence).

Notes on this clonotype: Because it lacks the conserved phenylalanine or tryptophan at the end, this CDR3 is likely a read error. The chain carries TRBV6-1 and TRBJ2-5, with TRBD2 matching over 10 bases. The J call may be in error: the DNA end matches TRBJ2-1 better. The CDR3 extends over 16 amino acids. CDR1 MNHNS and CDR2 SASEGT come from the germline V gene. The CDR3 DNA sequence: TGTGCCAGCAGTGACTATCTAGCGGGAGTCATTTGGGGGCAGTTCCTC. Its translation: CASSDYLAGVIWGQFL.

The gene calls are TRBV29-1 and TRBJ2-1; TRBD2 matches at 12 bases. The germline V gene encodes CDR1 SQVTM and CDR2 ANQGSEA. CDR3 size: 18 residues. The V and J ends lost 4 bases and 1 base, in that order; junction bases with no gene match: 11. CDR3 nucleotide sequence: TGCAGCGTTGGCCAATTGGGGACTAGCGGGCGGTCCTACAATGAGCAGTTCTTC. This gives the protein CSVGQLGTSGRSYNEQFF.

The table lists this clonotype with a few counts. This chain links TRBV20-1 with TRBJ2-7, with TRBD2 matching over 8 bases. CDR3 length: 15 amino acids. Germline CDR1 DFQATT, CDR2 SNEGSKA (reference sequence). V lost 2 bases and J lost 7; bases outside the gene matches: 13. The CDR3, as DNA: TGCAGTGCTAGAAACCGGGAGGGGAGGGCGGGAGAGCAGTACTTC. Translation: CSARNREGRAGEQYF.

V usage is TRBV29-1 and J usage is TRBJ2-5; 9 positions match TRBD1. The J call may be incorrect, as the DNA end agrees better with TRBJ2-7. The germline CDR1 and CDR2 sequences are SQVTM and ANQGSEA. The CDR3 is made up of 14 amino acids. The CDR3 DNA is TGCAGCGTTGTGGACAGGGGACACAACTACGAGCAGTACTTC. As protein: CSVVDRGHNYEQYF.

This clonotype has a handful of counts. This CDR3 is CASSVDGSGTQYF. The CDR3 DNA follows: TGTGCCAGCAGCGTTGATGGGAGTGGGACCCAGTACTTC. J is TRBJ2-5 and V is TRBV9; possible D gene TRBD2, 5 bases. There are 13 residues in the CDR3. Germline V gene data show CDR1 as SGDLS and CDR2 as YYNGEE. V shed 2 bases and J shed 7 bases, with 12 bases lying between them.

The chain uses TRBV20-1 and TRBJ2-5; D possibly corresponds to TRBD2 (6 bases). The J call is doubtful: the DNA matches TRBJ2-1 better. The CDR3 is made up of 15 amino acids. CDR1 is DFQATT, CDR2 SNEGSKA, per germline (reference sequence). CDR3 in amino acids: CSAPSTGVGYNEQFF. Written as DNA, the CDR3 is TGCAGTGCTCCTTCCACGGGAGTAGGCTACAATGAGCAGTTCTTC.

This chain links TRBV4-3 with TRBJ2-5; TRBD1 matches at 10 bases. The J call may be wrong; the DNA end is better matched by TRBJ2-1. The CDR3 covers 15 residues. Germline values: CDR1 LGHNA, CDR2 YSLEER. CDR3 in amino acids: CASSHWTGGLGEQFF. CDR3 coding DNA: TGCGCCAGCAGCCACTGGACAGGGGGACTCGGTGAGCAGTTCTTC.